Below, 24 T cell receptor beta chains from the same sample are listed, as sequenced in a study of T-cell memory formation after mild COVID-19. MiXCR was run by TCRdb on the 5' RACE reads, yielding one entry per CDR3 protein. The sample records about 400,000 distinct CDR3 sequences, approximately 24% being singletons. Sequenced sample: PBMCs or a T cell subset sorted from them (not recorded which). These receptor sequences come from an adult woman who had mild COVID-19 (a few samples of this study predate the infection). Cell type and time point are not known.

The V and J genes are TRBV7-9 and TRBJ1-2; D remains unclear. CDR3 length equals 16 residues. The V gene lost 4 bases and the J gene lost 4 bases, with 19 bases spanning the gap. The germline V gene encodes CDR1 SEHNR and CDR2 FQNEAQ (reference sequence). This chain's CDR3 is CASSSPEGERGYGYTF. DNA for the CDR3: TGTGCCAGCAGCTCCCCAGAGGGAGAGAGAGGCTATGGCTACACCTTC.

This clonotype was seen only a few times. The germline gene is not matched at one end of the junction; a read error may be the cause. This chain joins TRBV12-3 or TRBV12-4 and TRBJ2-5; D is undetermined. The CDR3 has 14 residues. CDR3 nucleotide sequence: TGTGCCAGCACGCAATCCGGGCTAGGAAAGGGATCGGACTTC. Its translation: CASTQSGLGKGSDF.

This clonotype was seen more than once but under ten times. The chain links TRBV7-9 to TRBJ2-5; 12 bases match TRBD2. Germline CDR1 is SEHNR and CDR2 is FQNEAQ (reference sequence). Trimming cost V 5 bases and J 5 bases; bases outside gene matches: 12. The CDR3 is made up of 17 amino acids. This chain's CDR3 is CASSPRLAGDNKETQYF. Here the CDR3 DNA reads TGTGCCAGCAGCCCTCGACTAGCGGGGGATAACAAGGAGACCCAGTACTTC.

This clonotype was observed a handful of times. CDR3 sequence (DNA): TGTGCCTGGAGTGTGAGGAGTCCCTACGAGCAGTACTTC. Translated: CAWSVRSPYEQYF. The gene calls are TRBV30 and TRBJ2-7, with D uncertain. The V gene lost 0 bases and the J gene lost 2 bases, with 8 bases spanning the gap. The CDR3 has 13 amino acids. Germline V gene sequence: CDR1 GTSNPN, CDR2 SVGIG (reference sequence). The full variable domain, its missing parts supplied by reference TRBV30 and TRBJ2-7, is SQTIHQWPATLVQPVGSPLSLECTVEGTSNPNLYWYRQAAGRGLQLLFYSVGIGQISSEVPQNLSASRPQDRQFILSSKKLLLSDSGFYLCAWSVRSPYEQYFGPGTRLTVT.

V is TRBV20-1 and J is TRBJ2-3, with D possibly being TRBD2 (6 bases). Germline lookup yields CDR1 DFQATT and CDR2 SNEGSKA (reference sequence). The CDR3 consists of 16 residues. Trimming shortened V by 3 bases and J by 0 bases, and 16 bases separated the two germline ends. DNA for the CDR3: TGCAGTGCTAGGTATCCGGGACTTAGAAGCACAGATACGCAGTATTTT. Amino acid sequence: CSARYPGLRSTDTQYF.

The chain links TRBV9 to TRBJ1-6; perhaps TRBD1 as D (5 bases). The CDR3 consists of 14 residues. V was cut by 4 bases and J by 7 bases, with 12 bases left in between. CDR1 and CDR2 from the germline V gene are SGDLS and YYNGEE. The CDR3 spells CASSTDTRNSPLHF. CDR3 nucleotides: TGTGCCAGCAGCACGGACACACGCAATTCACCCCTCCACTTT.

The V call is TRBV14, the J call TRBJ2-7; TRBD2 matches at 7 bases. Looked up from germline, CDR1 is SGHDN and CDR2 is FVKESK. V gave up 1 base and J gave up 2 bases; unmatched junction bases: 2. The CDR3 length is 14 residues. This CDR3 is CASSQGAGPYEQYF. CDR3 DNA: TGTGCCAGCAGCCAAGGAGCGGGGCCCTACGAGCAGTACTTC.

This clonotype turned up a few times. The chain joins TRBV5-1 to TRBJ1-5, with TRBD1 identical over 8 bases. The V gene's germline CDR1 is SGHRS and CDR2 YFSETQ. This CDR3 has 16 amino acids. V was pared by 4 bases and J by 2 bases, with 8 bases of the junction left unmatched. The CDR3 DNA reads TGCGCCAGCAGCCTAGGGACAGGTGGAGGCAATCAGCCCCAGCATTTT. It translates to CASSLGTGGGNQPQHF.

This chain links TRBV4-3 with TRBJ2-2; D uncertain. The CDR3 covers 13 residues. V lost 4 bases, J lost 4 bases, and 7 bases lay in between. The germline CDR1 and CDR2 sequences are LGHNA and YSLEER. The chain's CDR3 is CASSPVVTGELFF. CDR3 nucleotides: TGCGCCAGCAGCCCGGTTGTCACCGGGGAGCTGTTTTTT.

The CDR3, as DNA: TGTGCCAGTAGTATAGCCGTGGGAGGGGAGCAGTACTTC. It is translated as CASSIAVGGEQYF. The chain combines TRBV19 with TRBJ2-7, with 7 positions matching TRBD2. With 1 base clipped from V and 7 bases from J, the junction kept 4 bases outside the gene matches. This CDR3 has 13 amino acids. CDR1 and CDR2 from the germline V gene are LNHDA and SQIVND (reference sequence). The full variable domain, rest sourced from reference TRBV19 and TRBJ2-7, is DGGITQSPKYLFRKEGQNVTLSCEQNLNHDAMYWYRQDPGQGLRLIYYSQIVNDFQKGDIAEGYSVSREKKESFPLTVTSAQKNPTAFYLCASSIAVGGEQYFGPGTRLTVT.

This clonotype was found a few times. This rearrangement joins TRBV7-9 to TRBJ2-2, with 8 nucleotides matching TRBD1. This CDR3 spans 17 amino acids. Germline V gives CDR1 SEHNR, CDR2 FQNEAQ (reference sequence). V shed 4 bases and J 2 bases; nucleotides not matched to a gene: 9. The CDR3, as DNA: TGTGCCAGCAGCTGGGTCCCCGGGACAGGAAACACCGGGGAGCTGTTTTTT. Protein sequence: CASSWVPGTGNTGELFF.

In its sample, this clonotype was seen a few times. CDR3 sequence: CASSPPADNYGYTF. CDR3 sequence (DNA): TGTGCCAGCTCACCCCCCGCAGATAACTATGGCTACACCTTC. V usage is TRBV18 and J usage is TRBJ1-2; no reliable D call. This CDR3 spans 14 amino acids. V gave up 3 bases and J gave up 1 base, with 9 bases separating them. From germline, CDR1 is KGHSH and CDR2 LQKENI.

The rearrangement links TRBV29-1 to TRBJ2-7, with TRBD1 matching 9 bases. This CDR3 contains 16 residues. In germline, CDR1 is SQVTM, CDR2 ANQGSEA. With 1 base clipped from V and 0 bases from J, the junction kept 7 bases outside the gene matches. DNA of the CDR3: TGCAGCGTTGAAGGTAGGGGGGGACAGGGCTCCTACGAGCAGTACTTC. Translated: CSVEGRGGQGSYEQYF.

The V and J genes are TRBV7-8 and TRBJ1-5; D ambiguous. The ends were cut back, 8 bases at V and 4 bases at J, with 18 bases in the middle. The germline V gene has CDR1 SGHVS and CDR2 FQNEAQ. The CDR3 sequence is 15 residues long. DNA for the CDR3: TGTGCCAGCGCGTTAAGGGAGGGTACGAATCAGCCCCAGCATTTT. This translates into CASALREGTNQPQHF.

This clonotype was counted a few times. The J gene is TRBJ2-3, the V gene TRBV7-2; 9 bases are shared with TRBD2. With 2 bases clipped from V and 1 base from J, the junction kept 4 bases outside the gene matches. Germline V gives CDR1 SGHTA, CDR2 FQGNSA. The CDR3 consists of 16 residues. CDR3 residues: CASSLIGTSRTDTQYF. The CDR3 bases are TGTGCCAGCAGCTTAATCGGGACTAGCCGCACAGATACGCAGTATTTT. Filled out from reference TRBV7-2 and TRBJ2-3, the complete variable domain reads GAGVSQSPSNKVTEKGKDVELRCDPISGHTALYWYRQSLGQGLEFLIYFQGNSAPDKSGLPSDRFSAERTGGSVSTLTIQRTQQEDSAVYLCASSLIGTSRTDTQYFGPGTRLTVL.

This sequence joins TRBV27 and TRBJ1-1, with 7 bases that match TRBD1. The J segment lost 5 bases and the V segment lost 6 bases, leaving 3 bases of the junction unmatched. CDR3 length: 12 residues. The V gene's germline CDR1 is MNHEY and CDR2 SMNVEV (reference sequence). The CDR3 DNA reads as TGTGCCAGCAGGTCGACAGGGACTGAAGCTTTCTTT. Its translation: CASRSTGTEAFF.

V gene TRBV27 combines with J gene TRBJ2-7; 7 bases map to TRBD2. The J segment lost 2 bases and the V segment lost 5 bases, leaving 9 bases of the junction unmatched. Germline values: CDR1 MNHEY, CDR2 SMNVEV (reference sequence). There are 15 residues in the CDR3. The CDR3 protein is CASSEGGLGAYEQYF. DNA of the CDR3: TGTGCCAGCAGTGAAGGAGGACTAGGGGCCTACGAGCAGTACTTC.

This clonotype was picked up many times. The rearrangement joins TRBV20-1 to TRBJ1-5, with a tentative D call TRBD1 (5 bases). V shed 3 bases and J shed 1 base, with 7 bases lying between them. This CDR3 has 13 amino acids. Germline V gene lookup returns CDR1 DFQATT and CDR2 SNEGSKA (reference sequence). The CDR3 coding sequence is TGCAGTGCTAGTAGGGGAAGCAATCAGCCCCAGCATTTT. This sequence encodes CSASRGSNQPQHF.

Written as DNA, the CDR3 is TGTGCCAGCAGTCTGGACACCTACTACAATGAGCAGTTCTTC. Protein sequence: CASSLDTYYNEQFF. The J gene is TRBJ2-1, the V gene TRBV12-3 or TRBV12-4, with D possibly being TRBD1 (5 bases). The germline V and J ends were trimmed by 5 bases and 3 bases, with 11 bases remaining between them. The CDR3 loop spans 14 amino acids.

This clonotype showed up just a few times. The J gene is TRBJ2-3, the V gene TRBV12-3 or TRBV12-4, with D uncertain. The CDR3 runs to 11 residues. V lost 8 bases and J 2 bases, leaving 5 bases between the germline ends. As DNA, the CDR3 is TGTGCCAGCGGGTACACAGATACGCAGTATTTT. It specifies CASGYTDTQYF.

This chain connects TRBV6-2 or TRBV6-3 to TRBJ1-2; 7 nucleotides agree with TRBD1. This CDR3 has 14 residues. Germline CDR1 is MNHEY and CDR2 is SVGEGT. V was pared by 6 bases and J by 4 bases, with 8 bases of the junction left unmatched. CDR3 sequence (DNA): TGTGCCAGCAGCGCGCAGGGACAGCTCTATGGCTACACCTTC. The encoded protein is CASSAQGQLYGYTF.

This clonotype was observed a few times. The chain carries TRBV5-1 and TRBJ2-2; 10 nucleotides align to TRBD2. Trimming at V came to 0 bases and at J to 6 bases, leaving 2 bases not matched to a gene. Germline CDR1 SGHRS, CDR2 YFSETQ. The CDR3 totals 15 residues. CDR3 residues: CASSLGLAGPGELFF. In DNA form, the CDR3 reads TGCGCCAGCAGCTTGGGACTAGCGGGTCCCGGGGAGCTGTTTTTT.

V gene TRBV18 combines with J gene TRBJ2-3, with 8 bases that match TRBD2. The germline CDR1 and CDR2 sequences are KGHSH and LQKENI. V lost 0 bases and J lost 10; bases outside the gene matches: 12. CDR3 length equals 16 residues. DNA of the CDR3: TGTGCCAGCTCACCACCGGGACTAGGCAGGTGGAAGGCGCAGTATTTT. This encodes CASSPPGLGRWKAQYF.

A word on this clonotype: A read error is likely, as this CDR3 ends without the conserved phenylalanine or tryptophan. The chain employs TRBV29-1 and TRBJ2-1, with D tentatively TRBD2 (5 bases). CDR1 and CDR2 from the germline V gene are SQVTM and ANQGSEA. The germline V and J ends were trimmed by 5 bases and 4 bases, with 12 bases remaining between them. The length of the CDR3 is 13 residues. The CDR3 reads CSVPGEQYNEQFL. In DNA form, the CDR3 reads TGCAGCGTTCCTGGGGAGCAATACAATGAGCAGTTCTTA.